The source of this T cell receptor beta chain is a study of blood T cell repertoires in COVID-19. Study background: Acute and convalescent COVID-19 specimens originated in the United States, Italy and Spain. The analysed material was cDNA or gDNA that came from T cells, B-cell-depleted T cells, or PBMCs.

CDR3 length equals 16 residues. The ends were cut back, 4 bases at V and 5 bases at J, with 19 bases in the middle. Germline V CDR1 and CDR2: SGDLS, YYNGEE. Across 20 to 25 US areas, participants ranged in age from about 18 to 89 years. As handled by the study authors: Amplification with reference gene primers provided the estimates of nucleated cell counts. TCRdb's copy holds only in-frame clones and misses some; the assay was immunoSEQ multiplex PCR. The V and J calls and clone size come from that table; D and trimming were worked out from the DNA. The profile covers 300,000 to 350,000 clones, with 85% to 90% appearing a single time and approximately 4.3% taken by the ten largest.

The J gene is TRBJ2-1, the V gene TRBV9, with a possible D match to TRBD2 (5 bases). The source of this sequence is a woman younger than 35 with acute COVID-19. Specimen: PBMCs or T cells enriched from blood (not recorded which). The CDR3 coding sequence is TGTGCCAGCAGCCCACCACGGGGTGGGAGAAACAATGAGCAGTTCTTC. Translation gives CASSPPRGGRNNEQFF. Looking up the rest from reference TRBV9 and TRBJ2-1 gives the full variable domain: DSGVTQTPKHLITATGQRVTLRCSPRSGDLSVYWYQQSLDQGLQFLIQYYNGEERAKGNILERFSAQQFPDLHSELNLSSLELGDSALYFCASSPPRGGRNNEQFFGPGTRLTVL.